Each of the 17 T cell receptor beta chains below was sequenced from the same sample in a study of cytomegalovirus exposure and HLA in healthy donors. PCR was performed using 60 Vbeta and 13 Jbeta primers. Assay used: immunoSEQ multiplex PCR; TCRdb lists only in-frame clones, some missing. The table shows around 140,000 clones, with about 10% occurring only once. What was sequenced was PBMCs. These TCRs come from a man between 45 and 60 years old in good health and CMV-seronegative.

This clone has a handful of counts. The chain uses TRBV29-1 and TRBJ2-3; TRBD1 matches 8 bases. This CDR3 is 15 amino acids long. The germline gives CDR1 SQVTM, CDR2 ANQGSEA. V trimming: 6 bases; J trimming: 2 bases; junction bases outside the gene matches: 10. The CDR3 coding sequence is TGCAGCGTAGGAGACAGGGGAGCCTACACAGATACGCAGTATTTT. It encodes CSVGDRGAYTDTQYF.

The CDR3, as DNA: TGTGCCAGCAGCTTAGAACAGGGCCTTGAAGCTTTCTTT. This translates into CASSLEQGLEAFF. This chain connects TRBV11-3 to TRBJ1-1, with D perhaps matching TRBD1 (6 bases). This CDR3 comprises 13 residues. Trimming shortened V by 0 bases and J by 7 bases, and 9 bases separated the two germline ends. Germline V CDR1 and CDR2: SGHNT, YENEEA.

This clone appeared a few times. The chain has TRBV6-1 and TRBJ2-6; possibly TRBD1 for D (5 bases). CDR1 and CDR2 from the germline V gene are MNHNS and SASEGT. Deletions cut 2 bases from V and 4 bases from J, with 12 bases between. The CDR3 runs 16 residues. This chain's CDR3 is CASSESGATGANVLTF. CDR3 in DNA: TGTGCCAGCAGTGAAAGTGGGGCGACGGGGGCCAACGTCCTGACTTTC.

V usage is TRBV21-1 and J usage is TRBJ1-2; the table gives TRBD1 as D, unverified against the DNA. TRBV21-1 is shown as a pseudogene. The CDR3 totals 15 residues. The CDR3 sequence is CASSAGQGLGRGYTF. The CDR3, as DNA: TGTGCCAGCAGCGCAGGACAGGGCCTAGGGAGGGGCTACACCTTC.

This chain uses TRBV7-3 with TRBJ1-1; 7 nucleotides align to TRBD1. J lost 0 bases, V lost 4 bases, and 5 bases had no gene match. CDR3 size: 15 residues. The germline V gene has CDR1 SGHTA and CDR2 FQGTGA. CDR3 in DNA: TGTGCCAGCAGCTCGGGACAGCTCTTGAACACTGAAGCTTTCTTT. Protein product: CASSSGQLLNTEAFF.

This clone was picked up a small number of times. The V and J genes are TRBV2 and TRBJ2-6; D is possibly TRBD2 (6 bases). CDR1 SNHLY and CDR2 FYNNEI come from the germline V gene. The CDR3 runs to 14 residues. The ends were cut back, 8 bases at V and 1 base at J, with 9 bases in the middle. CDR3 sequence: CASGGNSGANVLTF. In nucleotides, the CDR3 is TGTGCCAGCGGAGGGAATTCTGGGGCCAACGTCCTGACTTTC.

This clone was observed a few times. V and J are TRBV30 and TRBJ2-2, with unresolved D. The V gene lost 2 bases and the J gene lost 3 bases, with 10 bases spanning the gap. The CDR3 sequence is 14 residues long. Germline V gives CDR1 GTSNPN, CDR2 SVGIG (reference sequence). The CDR3 nucleotides are TGTGCCTGGAGTACCGCGGCGTACACCGGGGAGCTGTTTTTT. Its translation is CAWSTAAYTGELFF.

The rearrangement joins TRBV9 to TRBJ1-2; 11 bases align to TRBD1. Unmatched junction bases numbered 9, after V lost 0 bases and J lost 5 bases. CDR1 SGDLS and CDR2 YYNGEE come from the germline V gene. The CDR3 spans 17 residues. As DNA, the CDR3 is TGTGCCAGCAGCGTAGGTCCACCTGGACAGGGGGCTTATGGCTACACCTTC. Protein product: CASSVGPPGQGAYGYTF.

In the case of this clone: At one end, the junction sequence differs from germline, possibly due to a read error. The same CDR3 is also encoded by other DNA sequences in this sample. This sequence joins TRBV5-1 and TRBJ1-4, with D maybe TRBD1 (5 bases). Germline lookup yields CDR1 SGHRS and CDR2 YFSETQ. The CDR3 loop spans 14 amino acids. The CDR3 nucleotides are TGCGCCAGCCAGGTGGGGCCTACTAATGAAAAGCTGTTTTTT. This translates into CASQVGPTNEKLFF.

This chain links TRBV28 with TRBJ1-2, with D maybe TRBD1 (5 bases). The V gene's germline CDR1 is MDHEN and CDR2 SYDVKM. Trimming cost V 2 bases and J 2 bases, with 21 bases left between them. CDR3 length: 18 amino acids. The CDR3 coding sequence is TGTGCCAGCAGTTTAGAGTTCGGGGGGTCACCCCAGAACTATGGCTACACCTTC. This translates into CASSLEFGGSPQNYGYTF.

The DNA for the CDR3 is TGTGCCACCAGCAGAGATCGGAGAGTCGTTAGCAATCAGCCCCAGCATTTT. Translated, it gives CATSRDRRVVSNQPQHF. The chain employs TRBV15 and TRBJ1-5; D unclear. V lost 0 bases and J 0 bases, leaving 12 bases between the germline ends. The CDR3 extends over 17 amino acids. Per germline, CDR1 LNHNV and CDR2 YYDKDF (reference sequence).

Comments on this clone: The CDR3 ends on some other residue instead of the conserved phenylalanine or tryptophan, so this is likely a read error. The rearrangement uses TRBV6-5 and TRBJ1-1, with 10 positions matching TRBD1. Trimming at V came to 7 bases and at J to 5 bases, leaving 10 bases not matched to a gene. There are 15 residues in the CDR3. Germline values: CDR1 MNHEY, CDR2 SVGAGI. The CDR3 spells CASKIDRGQVTEAFV. The CDR3 nucleotides read TGTGCCAGCAAGATAGACAGGGGGCAAGTGACTGAAGCTTTCGTT.

The chain carries TRBV27 and TRBJ2-2, with 9 bases aligning to TRBD2. The V gene end was trimmed by 1 base and the J gene end by 5 bases; junction bases not matched to a gene: 11. The CDR3 consists of 18 residues. CDR1 is MNHEY, CDR2 SMNVEV, per germline (reference sequence). CDR3 sequence: CASSLWSSGAPRTGELFF. The CDR3 DNA reads TGTGCCAGCAGTTTATGGTCTAGCGGGGCCCCGAGGACCGGGGAGCTGTTTTTT.

The chain uses TRBV7-9 and TRBJ2-2; 9 bases fit TRBD2. V dropped 2 bases and J dropped 3; count of bases not matched to a gene: 1. Germline V lookup: CDR1 SEHNR, CDR2 FQNEAQ (reference sequence). The CDR3 has 15 amino acids. The CDR3 bases are TGTGCCAGCAGCTTACGACTAGCGGACACCGGGGAGCTGTTTTTT. It translates to CASSLRLADTGELFF.

The chain carries TRBV28 and TRBJ2-2; 7 bases are shared with TRBD2. This CDR3 has 17 residues. Germline values: CDR1 MDHEN, CDR2 SYDVKM. Unmatched junction bases numbered 15, after V lost 4 bases and J lost 7 bases. The CDR3 here is CASSSPRGRDYDGELFF. As DNA, the CDR3 is TGTGCCAGCAGTTCCCCCCGGGGTAGGGACTATGACGGGGAGCTGTTTTTT. Looking up the rest from reference TRBV28 and TRBJ2-2 gives the full variable domain: DVKVTQSSRYLVKRTGEKVFLECVQDMDHENMFWYRQDPGLGLRLIYFSYDVKMKEKGDIPEGYSVSREKKERFSLILESASTNQTSMYLCASSSPRGRDYDGELFFGEGSRLTVL.

There are a few counts of this clone. The chain is built from TRBV6-1 and TRBJ2-3; 13 bases align to TRBD2. Germline V gene sequence: CDR1 MNHNS, CDR2 SASEGT. The CDR3 runs 19 residues. The trim removed 2 bases at V and 6 bases at J, leaving 14 bases unmatched. The CDR3 DNA follows: TGTGCCAGCAGTGAATCCGCCGCGGGACTAGCGGGACCCCGGGATACGCAGTATTTT. Its protein product is CASSESAAGLAGPRDTQYF.

The CDR3 bases are TGTGCCAGCAGTTCAGGGGTGGAACCGGGTGGTGAGCAGTTCTTC. This encodes CASSSGVEPGGEQFF. The chain is built from TRBV28 and TRBJ2-1; D might be TRBD1 (6 bases). Looked up from germline, CDR1 is MDHEN and CDR2 is SYDVKM. The CDR3 has 15 residues. V was cut by 4 bases and J by 9 bases, with 19 bases left in between.